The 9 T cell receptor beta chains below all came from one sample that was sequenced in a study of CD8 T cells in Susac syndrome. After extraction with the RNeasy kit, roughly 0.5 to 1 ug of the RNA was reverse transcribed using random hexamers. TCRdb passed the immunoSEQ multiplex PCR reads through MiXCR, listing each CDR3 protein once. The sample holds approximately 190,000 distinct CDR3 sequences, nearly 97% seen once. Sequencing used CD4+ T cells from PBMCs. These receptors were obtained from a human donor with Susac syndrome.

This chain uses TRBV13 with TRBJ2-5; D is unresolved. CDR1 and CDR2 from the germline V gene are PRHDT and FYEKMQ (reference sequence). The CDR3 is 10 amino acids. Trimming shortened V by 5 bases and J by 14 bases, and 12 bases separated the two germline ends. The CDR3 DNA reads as TGTGCCAGCAGCCCGGACCGCTCTTACTTC. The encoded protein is CASSPDRSYF.

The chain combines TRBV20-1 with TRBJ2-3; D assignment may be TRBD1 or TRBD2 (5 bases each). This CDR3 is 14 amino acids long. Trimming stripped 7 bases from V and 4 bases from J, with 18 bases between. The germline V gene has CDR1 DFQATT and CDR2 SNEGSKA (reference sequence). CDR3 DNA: TGCAGTGTCATGTGGGGGATGGGATCAGATACGCAGTATTTT. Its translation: CSVMWGMGSDTQYF.

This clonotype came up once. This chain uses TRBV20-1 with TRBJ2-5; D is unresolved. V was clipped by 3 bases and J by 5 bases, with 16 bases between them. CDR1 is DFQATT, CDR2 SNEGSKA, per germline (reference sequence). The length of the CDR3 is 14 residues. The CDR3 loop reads CSASPPATTETQYF. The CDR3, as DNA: TGCAGTGCTAGTCCCCCGGCTACCACCGAGACCCAGTACTTC.

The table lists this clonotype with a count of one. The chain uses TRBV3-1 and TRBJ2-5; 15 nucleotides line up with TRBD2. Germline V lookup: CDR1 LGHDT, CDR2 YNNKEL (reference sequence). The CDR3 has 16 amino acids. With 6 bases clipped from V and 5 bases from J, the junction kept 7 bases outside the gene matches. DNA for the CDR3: TGTGCCAGCAGGAGGACTAGCGGGGGGGCCCACGAGACCCAGTACTTC. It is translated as CASRRTSGGAHETQYF.

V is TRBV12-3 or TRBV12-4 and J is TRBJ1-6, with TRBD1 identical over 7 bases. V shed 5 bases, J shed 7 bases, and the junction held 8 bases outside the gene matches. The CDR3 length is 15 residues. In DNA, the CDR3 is TGTGCCAGCAGTAGCCGACAGGGTTGGAATTCACCCCTCCACTTT. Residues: CASSSRQGWNSPLHF.

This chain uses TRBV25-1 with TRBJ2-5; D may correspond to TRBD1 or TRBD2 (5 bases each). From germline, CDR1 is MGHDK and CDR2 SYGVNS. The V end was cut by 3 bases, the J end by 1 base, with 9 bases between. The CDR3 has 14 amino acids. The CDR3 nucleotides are TGTGCCAGCAGTGACCCGGGACGCCAAGAGACCCAGTACTTC. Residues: CASSDPGRQETQYF.

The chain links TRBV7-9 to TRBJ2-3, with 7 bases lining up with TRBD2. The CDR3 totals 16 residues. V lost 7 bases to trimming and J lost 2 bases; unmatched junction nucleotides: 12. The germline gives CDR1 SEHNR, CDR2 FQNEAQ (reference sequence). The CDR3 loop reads CASTWGDYRSTDTQYF. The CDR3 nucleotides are TGTGCCAGCACTTGGGGGGACTACCGTTCCACAGATACGCAGTATTTT.

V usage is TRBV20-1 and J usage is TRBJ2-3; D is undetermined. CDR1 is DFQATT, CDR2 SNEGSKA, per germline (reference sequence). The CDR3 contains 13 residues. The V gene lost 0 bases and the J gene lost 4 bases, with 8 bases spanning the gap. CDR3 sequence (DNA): TGCAGTGCTAGAGAGCACGGGTCAGATACGCAGTATTTT. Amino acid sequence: CSAREHGSDTQYF.

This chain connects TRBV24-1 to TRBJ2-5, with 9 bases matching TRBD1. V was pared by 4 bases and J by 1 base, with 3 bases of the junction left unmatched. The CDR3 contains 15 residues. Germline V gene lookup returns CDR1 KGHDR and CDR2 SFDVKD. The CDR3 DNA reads TGTGCCACCAGTGACTCGGGACAGGGCCAAGAGACCCAGTACTTC. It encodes CATSDSGQGQETQYF.